Following are 19 T cell receptor beta chains from one sample sequenced in a study of vaccination effects on CD4 cells after COVID-19. Produced via immunoSEQ multiplex PCR; TCRdb's table is partial and in-frame only. Counted here are about 69,000 clones, about 80% occurring once; the ten biggest clones make up approximately 0.9%. Antigens for these TCRs are unknown. Viral peptide pool expansion of antigen-specific CD4+ T cells preceded sequencing in the ViraFEST assay. Researchers isolated CD4+ T cells once approximately eleven days of culture had elapsed. All study participants received two doses of BNT162b2 or mRNA-1273 vaccine. Here the sequenced sample was CD4+ T cells from PBMCs cultured with HCoV-OC43 spike peptides, taken after COVID-19 vaccination. Subset denoted: HCoV-OC43 spike overlapping peptide pool stimulation. These receptors all stem from a human donor who received a COVID-19 vaccine.

The chain carries TRBV20-1 and TRBJ2-5, with D unresolved. From germline, CDR1 is DFQATT and CDR2 SNEGSKA (reference sequence). The CDR3 totals 15 residues. Trimming left V 3 bases short and J 0 bases short, with 14 bases between. The CDR3 sequence: CSASAPSPYQETQYF. DNA of the CDR3: TGCAGTGCTAGTGCCCCGTCCCCGTACCAAGAGACCCAGTACTTC.

The chain combines TRBV5-1 with TRBJ2-3, with 8 positions matching TRBD1. Trimming removed 1 base from V and 6 bases from J; junction bases left unmatched: 7. Germline values: CDR1 SGHRS, CDR2 YFSETQ. The CDR3 sequence is 15 residues long. This CDR3 reads CASSLQTGGEDTQYF. DNA for the CDR3: TGCGCCAGCAGCTTGCAAACAGGGGGTGAGGATACGCAGTATTTT.

V is TRBV5-8 and J is TRBJ2-3; D is possibly TRBD2 (5 bases). Trimming removed 3 bases from V and 2 bases from J, with 16 bases in between. CDR1 SGHTS and CDR2 YDEGEE come from the germline V gene. The CDR3 totals 16 residues. The CDR3 spells CASSSGLVVPTDTQYF. DNA of the CDR3: TGTGCCAGCAGCTCAGGACTCGTAGTTCCCACAGATACGCAGTATTTT. Full variable domain (rest looked up from reference TRBV5-8 and TRBJ2-3): EAGVTQSPTHLIKTRGQQATLRCSPISGHTSVYWYQQALGLGLQFLLWYDEGEERNRGNFPPRFSGRQFPNYSSELNVNALELEDSALYLCASSSGLVVPTDTQYFGPGTRLTVL.

The chain recombines TRBV6-4 with TRBJ2-3; possibly TRBD2 for D (5 bases). Germline values: CDR1 MRHNA, CDR2 SNTAGT. Trimming took off 4 bases at V and 1 base at J, with 12 bases between the two ends. This CDR3 comprises 15 residues. The CDR3 loop is CASSVDAGGTDTQYF. The CDR3 region has the DNA TGTGCCAGCAGTGTTGATGCCGGGGGCACAGATACGCAGTATTTT.

The V and J genes are TRBV5-1 and TRBJ1-2, with no clear D. This CDR3 has 14 amino acids. CDR1 is SGHRS and CDR2 is YFSETQ in the germline V gene. Between the trimmed V and J ends, which lost 6 bases and 5 bases, there was a span of 17 bases. As DNA, the CDR3 is TGCGCCAGCACCTCTGCTGGTAGTCAATATGGCTACACCTTC. Amino acid sequence: CASTSAGSQYGYTF.

This chain uses TRBV3-1 (or the pseudogene TRBV3-2) with TRBJ2-3; no reliable D call. Trimming left V 4 bases short and J 4 bases short, with 15 bases between. The germline V gene has CDR1 LGHDT and CDR2 YNNKEL (reference sequence). The CDR3 consists of 15 residues. The CDR3 DNA follows: TGTGCCAGCAGCCCCCGTTTCTCCAACGCAGATACGCAGTATTTT. It encodes CASSPRFSNADTQYF.

V usage is TRBV6-5 and J usage is TRBJ1-4, with 7 bases matching TRBD1. This CDR3 has 13 amino acids. After removal of 6 bases from V and 5 bases from J, the junction contained 3 bases not matched to a gene. CDR1 is MNHEY and CDR2 is SVGAGI in the germline V gene. CDR3 protein: CASRDRPNEKLFF. CDR3 sequence (DNA): TGTGCCAGCAGGGACAGGCCAAATGAAAAACTGTTTTTT.

This chain joins TRBV10-3 and TRBJ2-3; 8 bases are shared with TRBD1. The CDR3 has 14 amino acids. The junction had 8 bases not matched to a gene; V was cut back by 0 bases and J by 12 bases. CDR1 is ENHRY, CDR2 SYGVKD, per germline. CDR3 protein: CAISESPDRGFQYF. CDR3 sequence (DNA): TGTGCCATCAGTGAGTCCCCCGACAGGGGATTCCAGTATTTT.

V gene TRBV9 combines with J gene TRBJ2-5; maybe TRBD2 (7 bases). Germline values: CDR1 SGDLS, CDR2 YYNGEE. This CDR3 has 15 amino acids. V lost 1 base and J lost 5, with 15 bases in between. For the CDR3, the DNA is TGTGCCAGCAGCGTACGGGGGGCCGCGGGGGAGACCCAGTACTTC. The encoded protein is CASSVRGAAGETQYF.

This sequence joins TRBV5-3 and TRBJ2-7; D gene unclear. TRBV5-3 is an ORF for which the function is uncertain. This CDR3 region has 15 residues. The V end lost 4 bases, the J end lost 1 base, and 15 bases lay between the germline ends. The CDR3 sequence is CARSNALTLSYEQYV. The CDR3 DNA is TGTGCCAGAAGCAACGCTCTCACCCTATCCTACGAGCAGTACGTC.

This clone was recorded a few times. The chain has TRBV5-1 and TRBJ2-5, with TRBD2 as a possible D gene (5 bases). The CDR3 loop spans 15 amino acids. With 1 base removed from V and 5 bases from J, the gap between germline ends came to 15 bases. CDR1 SGHRS and CDR2 YFSETQ come from the germline V gene. The DNA of the CDR3 is TGCGCCAGCAGCTTGCGGGGAAATCACATTGAGACCCAGTACTTC. It codes for CASSLRGNHIETQYF.

For the CDR3, the DNA is TGTGCCTGGAGTGTGGTTGGGTCAGGAGGAAACACCATATATTTT. Translating it yields CAWSVVGSGGNTIYF. The V and J genes are TRBV30 and TRBJ1-3; D is undetermined. This CDR3 region has 15 residues. Deletions cut 0 bases from V and 4 bases from J, with 13 bases between. Germline V gives CDR1 GTSNPN, CDR2 SVGIG (reference sequence).

The chain uses TRBV6-5 and TRBJ1-2; D is ambiguous. The germline V and J ends were trimmed by 10 bases and 11 bases, with 14 bases remaining between them. CDR3 length: 10 residues. CDR1 is MNHEY, CDR2 SVGAGI, per germline. The CDR3 loop reads CAISLERYTF. In nucleotides, the CDR3 is TGTGCCATCTCCCTTGAAAGGTACACCTTC.

This clone showed up just a few times. The rearrangement joins TRBV19 to TRBJ2-2, with 10 bases fitting TRBD2. Trimming cost V 4 bases and J 0 bases; bases outside gene matches: 2. The CDR3 loop spans 16 amino acids. Germline V gene lookup returns CDR1 LNHDA and CDR2 SQIVND (reference sequence). Here the CDR3 DNA reads TGTGCCAGTAGTACACTAGCGGGGACGAACACCGGGGAGCTGTTTTTT. This codes for CASSTLAGTNTGELFF.

This sequence joins TRBV3-1 (or the pseudogene TRBV3-2) and TRBJ2-5; tentative D call: TRBD1 (6 bases). Trimming cost V 2 bases and J 1 base, with 20 bases left between them. The length of the CDR3 is 18 residues. CDR1 is LGHDT and CDR2 is YNNKEL in the germline V gene (reference sequence). CDR3 in DNA: TGTGCCAGCAGCCAATACGCAAACAGGGAAGGGGTCCAAGAGACCCAGTACTTC. Translation: CASSQYANREGVQETQYF.

This clone came up a few times. The chain is built from TRBV6-5 and TRBJ1-4, with D maybe TRBD1 (5 bases). V lost 0 bases to trimming and J lost 8 bases, with 16 bases between them. The germline V gene has CDR1 MNHEY and CDR2 SVGAGI. This CDR3 is built from 16 residues. CDR3: CASSYSGVQGKEKLFF. The CDR3 nucleotides are TGTGCCAGCAGTTACTCGGGAGTCCAGGGCAAGGAAAAACTGTTTTTT.

The J gene is TRBJ2-3, the V gene TRBV19, with TRBD2 matching 11 bases. J was trimmed by 2 bases and V by 6 bases; bases with no gene match: 7. Germline values: CDR1 LNHDA, CDR2 SQIVND (reference sequence). CDR3 length: 16 amino acids. The CDR3 coding sequence is TGTGCCAGTAGCGTCCTACTAGCGGGGGCCACAGATACGCAGTATTTT. It encodes CASSVLLAGATDTQYF.

The chain links TRBV10-3 to TRBJ1-1; D remains ambiguous. Germline V gives CDR1 ENHRY, CDR2 SYGVKD. The CDR3 totals 15 residues. Trimming shortened V by 0 bases and J by 5 bases, and 13 bases separated the two germline ends. CDR3 loop: CAISESTGLGTEAFF. The CDR3 nucleotides are TGTGCCATCAGTGAGTCAACGGGCCTTGGGACTGAAGCTTTCTTT.

This rearrangement joins TRBV2 to TRBJ2-5, with 8 bases matching TRBD1. Unmatched junction bases numbered 2, after V lost 7 bases and J lost 4 bases. CDR1 and CDR2 from the germline V gene are SNHLY and FYNNEI. The CDR3 totals 12 residues. The CDR3 loop is CASKDRGETQYF. The CDR3 region has the DNA TGTGCCAGCAAAGACAGGGGAGAGACCCAGTACTTC.